Presented here are 7 T cell receptor beta chains from one specimen sequenced in a study of T cell repertoires in cytomegalovirus infection. For these TCRs, the target antigens are not known. In TCRdb, the reads were re-called with MiXCR into one record per CDR3 protein. The data hold 50,000 to 55,000 distinct CDR3 sequences, with 20% to 25% observed a single time. The material sequenced was CD8+ T cells from cultured PBMCs, taken from culture after CMV antigen stimulation. These receptors came from a human donor in good health (CMV status not recorded). Some clones in this sample may be carry-over from other donors' samples.

As regards this clonotype: A read error may produce the germline difference seen at one junction end. The chain has TRBV7-2 and TRBJ1-6, with 7 bases lining up with TRBD1. There are 11 residues in the CDR3. Germline V gives CDR1 SGHTA, CDR2 FQGNSA. CDR3 in DNA: TGTGCCAGCAGCCCTGGACAGGTTCTAGCCTTT. Protein: CASSPGQVLAF.

This clonotype was observed a few times. The chain has TRBV27 and TRBJ2-3; D might be TRBD1 or TRBD2, each matching 5 bases. The CDR3 totals 16 residues. Germline values: CDR1 MNHEY, CDR2 SMNVEV (reference sequence). Trimming took off 5 bases at V and 2 bases at J, with 17 bases between the two ends. CDR3 protein: CASSRWGRWTTDTQYF. The DNA for the CDR3 is TGTGCCAGCAGTAGGTGGGGACGTTGGACCACAGATACGCAGTATTTT.

This clonotype was seen a single time. The V call is TRBV27, the J call TRBJ2-7; 10 bases are a match to TRBD1. This CDR3 contains 15 residues. The germline CDR1 and CDR2 sequences are MNHEY and SMNVEV (reference sequence). Trimming took 5 bases from V and 3 from J; bases not matched to a gene: 7. The CDR3 DNA is TGTGCCAGCAGTACCGACCGGGACAGGGGCTACGAGCAGTACTTC. Protein product: CASSTDRDRGYEQYF.

This clonotype was seen many times. The chain links TRBV6-2 or TRBV6-3 to TRBJ1-5; D might be TRBD1 (5 bases). Germline CDR1 reads MNHEY; CDR2 reads SVGEGT. The V end was cut by 2 bases, the J end by 2 bases, with 13 bases between. The CDR3 runs 16 residues. CDR3 sequence (DNA): TGTGCCAGCAGTTACAGAAGGGGCCAGGGCAATCAGCCCCAGCATTTT. This encodes CASSYRRGQGNQPQHF.

In this sample, this clonotype turned up a few times. The rearrangement joins TRBV6-1 to TRBJ2-1; 11 nucleotides line up with TRBD2. The germline CDR1 and CDR2 sequences are MNHNS and SASEGT. The CDR3 spans 18 residues. With V trimmed by 1 base and J by 8 bases, 13 bases remained unmatched. DNA of the CDR3: TGTGCCAGCAGTGAAGGGTTGGGAAGGGCTAGCGGGAGGCATGAGCAGTTCTTC. Its translation is CASSEGLGRASGRHEQFF.

This clonotype was seen repeatedly, ten times or more. The V and J genes are TRBV19 and TRBJ2-7; possible D gene TRBD2, 5 bases. V was trimmed by 6 bases and J by 0 bases, leaving 15 bases between them. The CDR3 runs 15 residues. Germline V gene lookup returns CDR1 LNHDA and CDR2 SQIVND (reference sequence). As DNA, the CDR3 is TGTGCCAGTAGCCCGGAGGCTCCCTCCTCCTACGAGCAGTACTTC. This encodes CASSPEAPSSYEQYF.

This clonotype turned up a few times. The V gene is TRBV15, the J gene TRBJ1-1, with 7 bases identical to TRBD1. Germline CDR1 LNHNV, CDR2 YYDKDF (reference sequence). The CDR3 is 14 residues long. The V gene end was trimmed by 8 bases and the J gene end by 2 bases; junction bases not matched to a gene: 8. The CDR3: CATAPGGRNTEAFF. The CDR3 DNA follows: TGTGCCACCGCTCCAGGGGGTCGAAACACTGAAGCTTTCTTT.